This T cell receptor (beta chain) was recorded in a study of technical replicates of blood from several donors (dated by TCRdb to between 2016 and 2019). Remarks on this clone: Its antigen specificity is not known. The input lacks base qualities; no much larger clone sits a single base away.

The CDR3 holds 15 amino acids from the cysteine to the phenylalanine. Just the 45-base CDR3 DNA is kept, in frame starting at base 1. Trimming removed 5 bases from V and 2 bases from J, leaving 16 bases between the germline ends. The germline V gene provides CDR1 SGHNT and CDR2 YENEEA. The protocol used for the library was the immunoSEQ multiplex PCR assay. TCRdb took over this immuneACCESS table, retaining in-frame rearrangements with V and J assigned. Such tables are incomplete; in checked studies, under half of the missing clones stem from an unresolved V gene, and the remainder is unexplained. The sample table shows around 70,000 clones, and approximately 94% are seen once. About 0.4% of the sample rests with the top ten.

The clonotype originates from a human donor in good health. The sequencing input was T cells isolated from PBMCs. Recombination linked TRBV11-3 to TRBJ2-7; the D gene remains uncertain. The nucleotide sequence reads TGTGCCAGCAGCCAAATCTTCCCAACTACCTACGAGCAGTACTTC. Its protein product is CASSQIFPTTYEQYF.